This entry lists 27 T cell receptor beta chains sequenced from one sample in a study of CD8 T cells in ankylosing spondylitis (dated by TCRdb to about 2017). No cognate antigen is known for these TCRs. Libraries were built with 5' RACE. The reads were generated on an Illumina HiSeq 2500. The public reads were reprocessed in TCRdb via fastp at Q25 and MiXCR, keeping in-frame beta chains. Entries that share a CDR3 protein sequence are merged under the most common genes and DNA. The sample table lists roughly 700,000 distinct CDR3 sequences, around 17% of them with a count of one. Around 19% of the sample belongs to the ten largest clones. Results the study describes overall, beyond this receptor: Blood from ankylosing spondylitis patients appeared to be characterized by a TCR beta motif composed of several highly homologous amino acid variants.

Input material: blood, either unsorted or a sorted T cell fraction (not recorded which). These receptor sequences come from a male donor with ankylosing spondylitis.

This clonotype has more than one count but fewer than ten. The gene calls are TRBV6-1 and TRBJ2-7, with D possibly being TRBD2 (6 bases). Germline V gene sequence: CDR1 MNHNS, CDR2 SASEGT. V shed 7 bases and J shed 2 bases, with 12 bases lying between them. CDR3 length: 13 amino acids. CDR3 nucleotide sequence: TGTGCCAGCACGGAGGGCCCAACCTACGAGCAGTACTTC. This gives the protein CASTEGPTYEQYF.

The chain carries TRBV6-2 or TRBV6-3 and TRBJ2-7; TRBD2 aligns across 12 bases. The CDR3 is 15 residues long. From germline, CDR1 is MNHEY and CDR2 SVGEGT. V shed 6 bases and J 4 bases; nucleotides not matched to a gene: 7. DNA of the CDR3: TGTGCCAGCAGATTGACTAGCGGGAGTTGGTACGAGCAGTACTTC. It codes for CASRLTSGSWYEQYF.

This CDR3 is CSVIGTPLVGAKNIQYF. Written as DNA, the CDR3 is TGCAGCGTTATAGGGACCCCTCTCGTGGGAGCCAAAAACATTCAGTACTTC. This chain joins TRBV29-1 and TRBJ2-4; D tentatively fits TRBD1 or TRBD2 (5 bases each). The CDR3 consists of 17 residues. Trimming pared 5 bases from V and 0 bases from J, leaving 20 bases between. Germline lookup yields CDR1 SQVTM and CDR2 ANQGSEA.

Details on this clonotype: A read error may be the cause here, since a much bigger clone is one base away. Here the CDR3 reads CASSFPGLAGYNEQFF. As DNA, the CDR3 is TGTGCCAGCAGTTTTCCGGGACTAGCGGGGTACAATGAGCAGTTCTTC. V usage is TRBV6-5 and J usage is TRBJ2-1; 13 positions match TRBD2. Germline CDR1 is MNHEY and CDR2 is SVGAGI. J was trimmed by 4 bases and V by 4 bases; bases with no gene match: 4. The CDR3 is 16 amino acids.

The chain recombines TRBV28 with TRBJ2-5; 12 bases align to TRBD1. This CDR3 comprises 15 residues. J lost 4 bases, V lost 5 bases, and 5 bases had no gene match. Germline V gene data show CDR1 as MDHEN and CDR2 as SYDVKM. CDR3 DNA: TGTGCCAGCAGTGGGGGACAGGGGGCTGGAGAGACCCAGTACTTC. Translated, it gives CASSGGQGAGETQYF.

The table lists this clonotype with a few counts. V usage is TRBV25-1 and J usage is TRBJ2-1; TRBD1 aligns across 9 bases. In germline, CDR1 is MGHDK, CDR2 SYGVNS. Losses at the gene ends were 8 bases for V and 4 bases for J; bases not matched to a gene: 3. The CDR3 extends over 13 amino acids. The CDR3 protein is CASRDREYNEQFF. CDR3 bases: TGTGCCAGCCGGGACAGGGAGTACAATGAGCAGTTCTTC.

CDR3 sequence reads: CSAPLPGTGAGNTIYF. The CDR3 DNA sequence: TGCAGTGCTCCCCTCCCCGGGACAGGGGCTGGAAACACCATATATTTT. This chain joins TRBV20-1 and TRBJ1-3; TRBD1 matches at 10 bases. V gave up 5 bases and J gave up 2 bases; unmatched junction bases: 9. The CDR3 sequence is 16 residues long. The germline V gene has CDR1 DFQATT and CDR2 SNEGSKA (reference sequence).

This clonotype occurred many times. This rearrangement joins TRBV6-1 to TRBJ2-2; tentative D call: TRBD1 (5 bases). CDR1 MNHNS and CDR2 SASEGT come from the germline V gene. V lost 5 bases, J lost 3 bases, and 10 bases lay in between. The CDR3 loop spans 14 amino acids. In nucleotides, the CDR3 is TGTGCCAGCAGTCCCCTCAGGGACACCGGGGAGCTGTTTTTT. Protein product: CASSPLRDTGELFF.

This clonotype was observed at least ten times. The chain recombines TRBV5-6 with TRBJ2-1; D perhaps matches TRBD1 (6 bases). Germline V lookup: CDR1 SGHDT, CDR2 YYEEEE. Trimming removed 6 bases from V and 12 bases from J, with 22 bases in between. The CDR3 is 14 amino acids. The CDR3 nucleotides are TGTGCCAGCACCTGGTCGGGGACAACGGCCCTGCAGTTCTTC. Translating it yields CASTWSGTTALQFF.

This clonotype was seen more than once but under ten times. J is TRBJ2-7 and V is TRBV30, with D tentatively TRBD1 (5 bases). The CDR3 has 13 residues. V was cut by 0 bases and J by 3 bases, with 9 bases left in between. Germline loops: CDR1 GTSNPN, CDR2 SVGIG (reference sequence). The CDR3 loop is CAWSVGQGYEQYF. The DNA for the CDR3 is TGTGCCTGGAGTGTAGGACAAGGCTACGAGCAGTACTTC.

This rearrangement joins TRBV28 to TRBJ2-7, with TRBD2 matching 11 bases. This CDR3 is built from 15 residues. Germline V lookup: CDR1 MDHEN, CDR2 SYDVKM. The V and J ends lost 6 bases and 9 bases, in that order; junction bases with no gene match: 13. The CDR3 coding sequence is TGTGCCAGCAGCCAAGATACTAGCGGGAGAAGGTCGCAGTACTTC. It encodes CASSQDTSGRRSQYF.

This clonotype was counted only a few times. The chain has TRBV5-8 and TRBJ1-1, with unresolved D. The V and J ends lost 0 bases and 4 bases respectively, with 10 bases between them. CDR1 is SGHTS, CDR2 YDEGEE, per germline. The CDR3 consists of 14 residues. The CDR3 is CASSLDSVATEAFF. CDR3 DNA: TGTGCCAGCAGCTTGGATTCTGTAGCCACTGAAGCTTTCTTT.

This clonotype showed up just a few times. This CDR3 reads CASSSSGSVTQYF. The CDR3 DNA reads as TGTGCCAGCAGTTCCAGTGGGTCGGTGACCCAGTACTTC. This chain links TRBV12-3 or TRBV12-4 with TRBJ2-5, with D hard to call. V lost 4 bases, J lost 7 bases, and 13 bases lay in between. There are 13 residues in the CDR3.

There are many counts of this clonotype. The chain combines TRBV5-1 with TRBJ1-2, with 8 bases matching TRBD1. This CDR3 contains 15 residues. Unmatched junction bases numbered 5, after V lost 4 bases and J lost 0 bases. Germline V gives CDR1 SGHRS, CDR2 YFSETQ. CDR3 sequence: CASSPRTGTNYGYTF. The CDR3 DNA sequence: TGCGCCAGCAGCCCCCGGACAGGGACTAACTATGGCTACACCTTC.

This rearrangement joins TRBV29-1 to TRBJ2-1, with D maybe TRBD1 (5 bases). Trimming took 6 bases from V and 0 from J, leaving 12 bases between them. The CDR3 is made up of 14 amino acids. CDR1 and CDR2 from the germline V gene are SQVTM and ANQGSEA. CDR3 residues: CSVKQASSYNEQFF. For the CDR3, the DNA is TGCAGCGTCAAACAGGCGAGCTCCTACAATGAGCAGTTCTTC.

This clonotype has just a few counts. The chain has TRBV7-2 and TRBJ2-7, with 7 nucleotides matching TRBD1. This CDR3 contains 15 residues. Germline CDR1 is SGHTA and CDR2 is FQGNSA. V shed 1 base and J 3 bases; nucleotides not matched to a gene: 6. The CDR3: CASSLGGTARYEQYF. As DNA, the CDR3 is TGTGCCAGCAGCTTAGGGGGGACAGCCCGCTACGAGCAGTACTTC.

V and J are TRBV2 and TRBJ2-2, with 7 bases identical to TRBD2. Germline-derived CDR1 and CDR2 are SNHLY and FYNNEI. CDR3 size: 15 residues. The junction had 7 bases not matched to a gene; V was cut back by 5 bases and J by 4 bases. The CDR3 DNA follows: TGTGCCAGCAGTCAAGGGAGGGACGGCACCGGGGAGCTGTTTTTT. Protein sequence: CASSQGRDGTGELFF.

This clonotype occurred many times. The chain links TRBV5-1 to TRBJ2-1, with TRBD1 matching over 9 bases. CDR1 is SGHRS, CDR2 YFSETQ, per germline. V trimming: 2 bases; J trimming: 7 bases; junction bases outside the gene matches: 4. The CDR3 length is 14 residues. The CDR3 region is CASSLGQGWNEQFF. Written as DNA, the CDR3 is TGCGCCAGCAGCTTAGGACAGGGGTGGAATGAGCAGTTCTTC.

This clonotype was seen ten or more times. V and J are TRBV12-3 or TRBV12-4 and TRBJ1-5; no definite D call. CDR3 size: 12 residues. The V end lost 3 bases, the J end lost 6 bases, and 6 bases lay between the germline ends. CDR3 bases: TGTGCCAGCAGTTTCTATGGTCAGCCCCAGCATTTT. Protein: CASSFYGQPQHF.

In this sample, this clonotype turned up many times. The genes are TRBV27 and TRBJ2-7; D may be TRBD1 or TRBD2 (5 bases each). The germline V and J ends were trimmed by 0 bases and 2 bases, with 8 bases remaining between them. This CDR3 has 14 amino acids. The V gene's germline CDR1 is MNHEY and CDR2 SMNVEV (reference sequence). In DNA form, the CDR3 reads TGTGCCAGCAGTTTATCGGGGACCCCCTACGAGCAGTACTTC. Its protein is CASSLSGTPYEQYF.

The chain carries TRBV14 and TRBJ2-5; 7 bases align to TRBD2. Germline trimming cut 0 bases from V and 0 bases from J; bases unmatched to any gene: 10. Germline CDR1 and CDR2: SGHDN and FVKESK. There are 18 residues in the CDR3. CDR3 coding DNA: TGTGCCAGCAGCCAAGATTGGGCTAGCGGTGTGTACCAAGAGACCCAGTACTTC. Its translation is CASSQDWASGVYQETQYF.

A note on this clonotype: A much larger clone lies one base from this, so it may be a read error. This chain links TRBV29-1 with TRBJ2-1; D is possibly TRBD2 (7 bases). The CDR3 is made up of 15 amino acids. Germline CDR1 reads SQVTM; CDR2 reads ANQGSEA. The CDR3: CSVPPGGGSVHDQFF. The CDR3 bases are TGCAGCGTTCCCCCTGGGGGCGGGAGCGTCCATGATCAGTTCTTC.

The table lists this clonotype with a few counts. V usage is TRBV7-9 and J usage is TRBJ1-1; D is unclear. V gave up 5 bases and J gave up 6 bases, with 13 bases separating them. This CDR3 region has 13 residues. Per germline, CDR1 SEHNR and CDR2 FQNEAQ (reference sequence). As DNA, the CDR3 is TGTGCCAGCAGCCCCCCAGCCGGCCCTGAAGCTTTCTTT. Protein: CASSPPAGPEAFF.

J is TRBJ2-5 and V is TRBV9; 12 positions match TRBD2. Germline CDR1 reads SGDLS; CDR2 reads YYNGEE. Losses at the gene ends were 3 bases for V and 4 bases for J; bases not matched to a gene: 7. This CDR3 region has 16 residues. In DNA, the CDR3 is TGTGCCAGCAGCGCCACTAGCGGGGGGTGGTCAGAGACCCAGTACTTC. Its translation: CASSATSGGWSETQYF.

This clonotype was seen a few times. The chain employs TRBV4-1 and TRBJ1-1, with D perhaps TRBD1 (5 bases). The V end was cut by 1 base, the J end by 0 bases, with 12 bases between. Germline V lookup: CDR1 MGHRA, CDR2 YSYEKL. The CDR3 totals 16 residues. The CDR3 bases are TGCGCCAGCAGCCAAGTTCGGGGGATGATGAACACTGAAGCTTTCTTT. Protein product: CASSQVRGMMNTEAFF.

This clonotype was seen a handful of times. V usage is TRBV2 and J usage is TRBJ1-5; D gene uncertain. Trimming took off 6 bases at V and 5 bases at J, with 17 bases between the two ends. Germline-derived CDR1 and CDR2 are SNHLY and FYNNEI. The CDR3 has 15 residues. In DNA form, the CDR3 reads TGTGCCAGCAGCGATACAACAAAGTCGCATCAGCCCCAGCATTTT. This sequence encodes CASSDTTKSHQPQHF.

This clonotype showed up just a few times. The V gene is TRBV20-1, the J gene TRBJ2-3, with D unresolved. The CDR3 extends over 14 amino acids. The germline V gene encodes CDR1 DFQATT and CDR2 SNEGSKA (reference sequence). Trimming cost V 1 base and J 6 bases, with 14 bases left between them. CDR3 sequence: CSARVASTADTQYF. CDR3 bases: TGCAGTGCTAGAGTGGCCAGTACAGCGGATACGCAGTATTTT.